The 15 T cell receptor beta chains in this list originate from one sample, sequenced in a study of cytomegalovirus exposure and HLA in healthy donors (dated by TCRdb to the late 2010s). Libraries were built with the immunoSEQ multiplex PCR assay. For the multiplex PCR, a mixture combining 60 forward primers for TCR Vbeta segments and 13 reverse primers for TCR Jbeta segments was used. The clones in this table, taken by TCRdb from immuneACCESS, are in-frame only. Not every clone is retained; where verified, under half of the shortfall comes from an unresolved V gene, and the cause of the rest is unknown. Counted in this sample were about 200,000 clones; around 80% of them appeared once. The ten largest make up about 1.7% of the sample. Material: PBMCs. The receptors were sampled from a woman aged 18-29 years in good health and CMV-seronegative.

V and J are TRBV10-1 and TRBJ2-7; D may be TRBD1 (5 bases). CDR1 and CDR2 (germline): WNHNN, SYGVQD (reference sequence). The ends were cut back, 4 bases at V and 2 bases at J, with 15 bases in the middle. The CDR3 is 15 residues long. CDR3 nucleotides: TGCGCCAGCAGTGCAGGGCAGGTTGGGACCTACGAGCAGTACTTC. This translates into CASSAGQVGTYEQYF.

Only one count was recorded for this clone. The V and J genes are TRBV19 and TRBJ1-5; the D gene is possibly TRBD1 (5 bases). The V gene's germline CDR1 is LNHDA and CDR2 SQIVND (reference sequence). This CDR3 comprises 14 residues. The V and J ends lost 6 bases and 11 bases respectively, with 20 bases between them. Written as DNA, the CDR3 is TGTGCCAGTAGCCCTTACAGTGACCGGGGGGCCCAGCATTTT. Translated: CASSPYSDRGAQHF.

This clone has a single count. The gene calls are TRBV6-1 and TRBJ2-1; maybe TRBD2 (6 bases). CDR1 is MNHNS, CDR2 SASEGT, per germline. This CDR3 has 15 residues. Trimming left V 4 bases short and J 3 bases short, with 13 bases between. The CDR3 bases are TGTGCCAGCAGTGGGTCGGGAGTTCGCTACAATGAGCAGTTCTTC. Protein sequence: CASSGSGVRYNEQFF.

This chain links TRBV5-4 with TRBJ2-1; TRBD1 matches 8 bases. The trim removed 3 bases at V and 3 bases at J, leaving 8 bases unmatched. The CDR3 contains 16 residues. In germline, CDR1 is SGHNT, CDR2 YYREEE (reference sequence). This CDR3 is CASSSDPGGSYNEQFF. CDR3 nucleotides: TGTGCCAGCAGCTCCGACCCAGGGGGCAGCTACAATGAGCAGTTCTTC.

The chain uses TRBV6-6 and TRBJ2-2; TRBD2 aligns across 12 bases. CDR3 size: 16 residues. The germline CDR1 and CDR2 sequences are MNHNY and SVGAGI (reference sequence). J was trimmed by 6 bases and V by 2 bases; bases with no gene match: 4. The CDR3 nucleotides read TGTGCCAGCAGTTACGAGACTAGCGGGAGAGCCGGGGAGCTGTTTTTT. Translated, it gives CASSYETSGRAGELFF.

The chain employs TRBV11-3 and TRBJ2-2; no clear D. The CDR3 is 15 residues long. Germline lookup yields CDR1 SGHNT and CDR2 YENEEA. The V and J ends lost 1 base and 2 bases respectively, with 8 bases between them. CDR3 nucleotides: TGTGCCAGCAGCTTAGGCCGCCTAAACACCGGGGAGCTGTTTTTT. Its protein product is CASSLGRLNTGELFF.

This rearrangement joins TRBV27 to TRBJ1-2; D perhaps matches TRBD1 (5 bases). The CDR3 consists of 13 residues. Germline loops: CDR1 MNHEY, CDR2 SMNVEV (reference sequence). Trimming stripped 5 bases from V and 8 bases from J, with 15 bases between. Here the CDR3 DNA reads TGTGCCAGCAGTCAGTGGGGCGCGCGGGGCTACACCTTC. Its translation: CASSQWGARGYTF.

A few counts support this clone. This chain links TRBV2 with TRBJ2-1; TRBD2 might be the D (6 bases). The CDR3 loop spans 15 amino acids. Germline V gives CDR1 SNHLY, CDR2 FYNNEI. V was shortened by 4 bases and J by 1 base, with 11 bases between the two germline ends. The CDR3 loop is CASSAGARSYNEQFF. The CDR3 DNA sequence: TGTGCCAGCAGTGCGGGAGCCCGGTCCTACAATGAGCAGTTCTTC. The full variable domain, completed using reference TRBV2 and TRBJ2-1, is EPEVTQTPSHQVTQMGQEVILRCVPISNHLYFYWYRQILGQKVEFLVSFYNNEISEKSEIFDDQFSVERPDGSNFTLKIRSTKLEDSAMYFCASSAGARSYNEQFFGPGTRLTVL.

The J gene is TRBJ2-1, the V gene TRBV27; the D gene is possibly TRBD2 (6 bases). This CDR3 region has 16 residues. The V gene's germline CDR1 is MNHEY and CDR2 SMNVEV (reference sequence). The ends were cut back, 3 bases at V and 4 bases at J, with 16 bases in the middle. Here the CDR3 reads CASSLVTRGTYNEQFF. The CDR3 DNA reads as TGTGCCAGCAGTTTGGTTACCCGAGGGACTTACAATGAGCAGTTCTTC.

This chain connects TRBV4-1 to TRBJ2-7; possible D gene TRBD2, 6 bases. The CDR3 is 17 amino acids. V lost 0 bases, J lost 0 bases, and 15 bases lay in between. Germline CDR1 reads MGHRA; CDR2 reads YSYEKL. CDR3 protein: CASSQDRLDYYSYEQYF. In nucleotides, the CDR3 is TGCGCCAGCAGCCAAGATCGGCTGGACTACTACTCCTACGAGCAGTACTTC.

A note on this clone: Within the sample, other DNA sequences also encode this same CDR3. The CDR3 DNA reads TGCAGCGTGGGGGGACTAGCGGGCGGCAATGAGCAGTTCTTC. It is translated as CSVGGLAGGNEQFF. The V call is TRBV29-1, the J call TRBJ2-1; 12 bases align to TRBD2. The trim removed 6 bases at V and 6 bases at J, leaving 6 bases unmatched. From germline, CDR1 is SQVTM and CDR2 ANQGSEA. The CDR3 runs 14 residues.

The chain employs TRBV10-3 and TRBJ2-7, with D perhaps TRBD1 (6 bases). This CDR3 is 17 amino acids long. Germline V lookup: CDR1 ENHRY, CDR2 SYGVKD. Deletions cut 6 bases from V and 2 bases from J, with 23 bases between. The CDR3 loop is CAIRPGGEEPVPYEQYF. CDR3 in DNA: TGTGCCATCAGGCCTGGGGGCGAGGAGCCCGTCCCCTACGAGCAGTACTTC.

This clone was counted only a few times. The chain couples TRBV4-3 to TRBJ1-1; a possible D gene is TRBD1 (5 bases). Germline CDR1 and CDR2: LGHNA and YSLEER. The V gene lost 0 bases and the J gene lost 5 bases, with 16 bases spanning the gap. There are 16 residues in the CDR3. The CDR3 spells CASSQEEWAGLTEAFF. CDR3 bases: TGCGCCAGCAGCCAAGAGGAATGGGCAGGGTTGACTGAAGCTTTCTTT.

Here the CDR3 reads CASSYRDSNTEAFF. For the CDR3, the DNA is TGTGCCAGCAGTTACAGGGACAGCAACACTGAAGCTTTCTTT. V and J are TRBV6-5 and TRBJ1-1; 7 bases fit TRBD1. The J segment lost 2 bases and the V segment lost 2 bases, leaving 2 bases of the junction unmatched. The CDR3 totals 14 residues. CDR1 is MNHEY, CDR2 SVGAGI, per germline.

The chain is built from TRBV7-9 and TRBJ2-2, with no clear D. The CDR3 contains 14 residues. The V gene lost 1 base and the J gene lost 1 base, with 4 bases spanning the gap. Germline V CDR1 and CDR2: SEHNR, FQNEAQ (reference sequence). The CDR3 spells CASSLGQNTGELFF. CDR3 coding DNA: TGTGCCAGCAGCTTAGGGCAGAACACCGGGGAGCTGTTTTTT.